The entry below gives a single T cell receptor (beta chain) sequence along with its context. It has no known antigen specificity. Per-nucleotide qualities are absent, and no much larger clonotype sits a single base away. This record comes from a study of control samples from healthy donors and cancer patients (dated by TCRdb to the early 2020s). The method was the immunoSEQ multiplex PCR assay. In TCRdb, the immuneACCESS table is reduced to in-frame sequences with V and J assigned. These tables do not hold every clone; where another copy was compared, an unresolved V gene accounts for under half, and the others remain unexplained. The sample data list around 130,000 clones, and approximately 94% of these were observed just once. The top ten clonotypes cover more than 1.5% of the sample. Including the terminal cysteine and phenylalanine, the CDR3 comprises 11 residues. Of the read, only the CDR3 DNA is kept; its 33 bases are in frame from base 1. The germline V gene provides CDR1 MNHNS and CDR2 SASEGT. Trimming takes 2 bases from V and 7 bases from J, and the germline ends sit 6 bases apart.

Rearrangement joined TRBV6-1 to TRBJ2-7; confidence is insufficient to name the D gene. Sequences were obtained from PBMCs. The clonotype was recovered from a man aged 45-65 years with head and neck cancer. The DNA sequence reads TGTGCCAGCAGTGAATTCAAAGAGCAGTACTTC. It translates to CASSEFKEQYF.